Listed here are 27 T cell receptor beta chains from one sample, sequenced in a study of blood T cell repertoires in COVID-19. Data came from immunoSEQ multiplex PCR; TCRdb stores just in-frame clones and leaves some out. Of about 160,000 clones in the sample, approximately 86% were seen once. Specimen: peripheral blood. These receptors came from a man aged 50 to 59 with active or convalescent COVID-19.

CDR3 residues: CASSPLAASYNEQFF. The CDR3 DNA reads TGTGCCAGCAGCCCACTAGCGGCGAGTTACAATGAGCAGTTCTTC. V gene TRBV28 combines with J gene TRBJ2-1, with 8 bases that match TRBD2. The V and J ends lost 6 bases and 4 bases, in that order; junction bases with no gene match: 8. The CDR3 loop spans 15 amino acids. CDR1 and CDR2 (germline): MDHEN, SYDVKM.

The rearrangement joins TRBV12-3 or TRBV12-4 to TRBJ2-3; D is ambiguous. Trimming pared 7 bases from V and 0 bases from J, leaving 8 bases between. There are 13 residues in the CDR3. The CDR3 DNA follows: TGTGCCAGCAATGGGCCAAGCACAGATACGCAGTATTTT. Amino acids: CASNGPSTDTQYF.

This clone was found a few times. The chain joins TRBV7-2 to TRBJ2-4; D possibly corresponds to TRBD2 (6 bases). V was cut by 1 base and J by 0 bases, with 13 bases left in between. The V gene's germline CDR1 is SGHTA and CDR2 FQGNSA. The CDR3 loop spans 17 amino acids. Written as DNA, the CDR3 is TGTGCCAGCAGCTTAGGAGGAGGAGGGCTAGCCAAAAACATTCAGTACTTC. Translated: CASSLGGGGLAKNIQYF.

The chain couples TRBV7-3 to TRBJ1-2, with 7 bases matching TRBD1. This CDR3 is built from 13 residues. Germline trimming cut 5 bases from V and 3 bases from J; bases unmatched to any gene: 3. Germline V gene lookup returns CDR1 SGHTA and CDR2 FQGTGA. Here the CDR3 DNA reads TGTGCCAGCAGCGTCAGGGGGGACTATGGCTACACCTTC. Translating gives CASSVRGDYGYTF.

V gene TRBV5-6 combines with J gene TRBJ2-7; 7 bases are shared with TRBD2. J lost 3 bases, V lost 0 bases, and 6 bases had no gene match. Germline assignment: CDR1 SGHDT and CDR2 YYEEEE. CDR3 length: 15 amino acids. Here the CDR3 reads CASSLERDYGYEQYF. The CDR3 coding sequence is TGTGCCAGCAGCTTGGAAAGGGACTACGGCTACGAGCAGTACTTC.

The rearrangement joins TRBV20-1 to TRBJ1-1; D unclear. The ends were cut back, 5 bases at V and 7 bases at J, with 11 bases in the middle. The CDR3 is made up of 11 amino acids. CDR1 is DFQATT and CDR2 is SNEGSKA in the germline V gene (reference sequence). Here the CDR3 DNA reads TGCAGTGCTTTAGACAATTATGAAGCTTTCTTT. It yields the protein CSALDNYEAFF.

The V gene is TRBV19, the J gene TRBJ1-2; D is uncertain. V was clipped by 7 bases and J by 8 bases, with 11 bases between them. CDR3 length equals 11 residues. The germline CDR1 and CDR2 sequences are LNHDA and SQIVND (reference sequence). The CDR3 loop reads CASMGGVGYTF. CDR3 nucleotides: TGTGCCAGTATGGGAGGTGTCGGCTACACCTTC.

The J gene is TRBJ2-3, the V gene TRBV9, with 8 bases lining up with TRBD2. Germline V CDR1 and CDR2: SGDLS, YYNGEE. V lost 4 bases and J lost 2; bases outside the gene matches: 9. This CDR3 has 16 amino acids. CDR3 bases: TGTGCCAGCAGCCCTAAACTAGCGGTAAACACAGATACGCAGTATTTT. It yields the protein CASSPKLAVNTDTQYF.

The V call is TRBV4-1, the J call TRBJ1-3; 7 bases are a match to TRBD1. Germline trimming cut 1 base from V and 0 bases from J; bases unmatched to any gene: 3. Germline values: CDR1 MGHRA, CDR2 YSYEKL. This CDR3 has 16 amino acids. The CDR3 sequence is CASSQAGQASGNTIYF. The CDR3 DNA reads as TGCGCCAGCAGCCAAGCTGGACAGGCCTCTGGAAACACCATATATTTT.

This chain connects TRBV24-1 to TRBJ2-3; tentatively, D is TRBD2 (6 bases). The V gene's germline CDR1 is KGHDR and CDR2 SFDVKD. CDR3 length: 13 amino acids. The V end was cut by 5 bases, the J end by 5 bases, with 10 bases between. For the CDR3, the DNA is TGTGCCACCAGTGGGGGAGGTGGAGATACGCAGTATTTT. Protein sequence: CATSGGGGDTQYF.

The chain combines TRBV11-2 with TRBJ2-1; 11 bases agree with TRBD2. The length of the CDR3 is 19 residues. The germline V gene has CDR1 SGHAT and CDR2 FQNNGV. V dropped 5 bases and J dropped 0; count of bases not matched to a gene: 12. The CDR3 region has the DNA TGTGCCAGCAGCACCTACAGGGGAACTAGCGGGAGCTCCTACAATGAGCAGTTCTTC. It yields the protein CASSTYRGTSGSSYNEQFF. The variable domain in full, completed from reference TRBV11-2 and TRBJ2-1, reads EAGVAQSPRYKIIEKRQSVAFWCNPISGHATLYWYQQILGQGPKLLIQFQNNGVVDDSQLPKDRFSAERLKGVDSTLKIQPAKLEDSAVYLCASSTYRGTSGSSYNEQFFGPGTRLTVL.

Written as DNA, the CDR3 is TGTGCCAGCTCACAGGGGAGCAATCAGCCCCAGCATTTT. It codes for CASSQGSNQPQHF. The genes are TRBV18 and TRBJ1-5, with D maybe TRBD1 (5 bases). Germline assignment: CDR1 KGHSH and CDR2 LQKENI. With 4 bases removed from V and 1 base from J, the gap between germline ends came to 5 bases. CDR3 length: 13 residues.

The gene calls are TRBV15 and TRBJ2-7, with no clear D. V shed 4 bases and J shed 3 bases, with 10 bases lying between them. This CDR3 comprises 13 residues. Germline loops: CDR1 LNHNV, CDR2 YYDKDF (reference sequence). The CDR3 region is CATSTLSDYEQYF. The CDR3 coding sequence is TGTGCCACCAGCACCCTCAGCGACTACGAGCAGTACTTC.

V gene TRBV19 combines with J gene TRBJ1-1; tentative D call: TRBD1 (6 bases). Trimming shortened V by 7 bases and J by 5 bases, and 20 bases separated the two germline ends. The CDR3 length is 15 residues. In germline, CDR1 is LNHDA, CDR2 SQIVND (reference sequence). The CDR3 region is CASTSPKRGRTEAFF. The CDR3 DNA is TGTGCCAGTACCTCTCCGAAGAGGGGGAGAACTGAAGCTTTCTTT.

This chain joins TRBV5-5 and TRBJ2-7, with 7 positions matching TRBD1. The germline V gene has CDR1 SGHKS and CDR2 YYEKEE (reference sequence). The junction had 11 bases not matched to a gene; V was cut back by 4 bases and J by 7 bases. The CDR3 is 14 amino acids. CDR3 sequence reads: CASSPGQGVYEQYF. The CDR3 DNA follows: TGTGCCAGCAGCCCGGGTCAGGGGGTCTATGAGCAGTACTTC.

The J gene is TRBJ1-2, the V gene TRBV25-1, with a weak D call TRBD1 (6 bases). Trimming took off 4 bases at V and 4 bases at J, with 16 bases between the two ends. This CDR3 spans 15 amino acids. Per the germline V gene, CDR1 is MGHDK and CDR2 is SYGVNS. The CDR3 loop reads CASSGGQPTGYGYTF. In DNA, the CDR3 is TGTGCCAGCAGTGGCGGACAGCCGACTGGCTATGGCTACACCTTC.

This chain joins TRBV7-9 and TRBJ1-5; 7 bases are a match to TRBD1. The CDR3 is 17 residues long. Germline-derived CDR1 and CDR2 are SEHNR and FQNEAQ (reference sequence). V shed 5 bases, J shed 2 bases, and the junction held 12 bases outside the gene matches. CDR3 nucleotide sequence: TGTGCCAGCAGCCCCCCGAGGGGGCGCTTTGGCAATCAGCCCCAGCATTTT. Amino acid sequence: CASSPPRGRFGNQPQHF. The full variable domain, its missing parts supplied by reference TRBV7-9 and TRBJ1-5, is DTGVSQNPRHKITKRGQNVTFRCDPISEHNRLYWYRQTLGQGPEFLTYFQNEAQLEKSRLLSDRFSAERPKGSFSTLEIQRTEQGDSAMYLCASSPPRGRFGNQPQHFGDGTRLSIL.

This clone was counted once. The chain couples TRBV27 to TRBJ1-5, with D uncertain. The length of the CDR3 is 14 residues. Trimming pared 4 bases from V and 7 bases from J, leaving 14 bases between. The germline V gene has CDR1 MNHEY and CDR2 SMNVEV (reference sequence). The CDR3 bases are TGTGCCAGCAGTTCCAGCCGGGGTGAGCAGCCCCAGCATTTT. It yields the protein CASSSSRGEQPQHF.

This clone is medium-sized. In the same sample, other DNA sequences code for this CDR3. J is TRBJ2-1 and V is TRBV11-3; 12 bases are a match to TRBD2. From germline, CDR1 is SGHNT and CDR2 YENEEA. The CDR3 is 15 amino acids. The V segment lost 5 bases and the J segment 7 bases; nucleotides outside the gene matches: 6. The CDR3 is CASSLTSGSLNEQFF. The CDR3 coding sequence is TGTGCCAGCAGCCTGACTAGCGGGAGTTTAAATGAGCAGTTCTTC.

As DNA, the CDR3 is TGTGCCAGCAGCAAGAGACAGGTACCGGGTGAAGCTTTCTTT. Translation: CASSKRQVPGEAFF. The chain carries TRBV9 and TRBJ1-1; D is perhaps TRBD1 (6 bases). The CDR3 spans 14 residues. Germline CDR1 reads SGDLS; CDR2 reads YYNGEE. Between the trimmed V and J ends, which lost 4 bases and 7 bases, there was a span of 17 bases. Variable domain in full (rest from reference TRBV9 and TRBJ1-1): DSGVTQTPKHLITATGQRVTLRCSPRSGDLSVYWYQQSLDQGLQFLIQYYNGEERAKGNILERFSAQQFPDLHSELNLSSLELGDSALYFCASSKRQVPGEAFFGQGTRLTVV.

The CDR3 DNA reads TGTGCCAGCAGCCCACAGGGAAAGAGGGGTGGCTACACCTTC. It encodes CASSPQGKRGGYTF. V is TRBV3-1 (or the pseudogene TRBV3-2) and J is TRBJ1-2; weak D call: TRBD1 (6 bases). The CDR3 spans 14 residues. Germline V gene data show CDR1 as LGHDT and CDR2 as YNNKEL (reference sequence). Deletions cut 4 bases from V and 7 bases from J, with 16 bases between.

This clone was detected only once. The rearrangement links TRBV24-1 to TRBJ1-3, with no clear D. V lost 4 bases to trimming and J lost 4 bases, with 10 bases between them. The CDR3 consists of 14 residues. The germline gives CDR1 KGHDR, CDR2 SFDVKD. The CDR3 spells CATSEAGLGNTIYF. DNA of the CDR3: TGTGCCACCAGTGAAGCAGGTCTCGGAAACACCATATATTTT.

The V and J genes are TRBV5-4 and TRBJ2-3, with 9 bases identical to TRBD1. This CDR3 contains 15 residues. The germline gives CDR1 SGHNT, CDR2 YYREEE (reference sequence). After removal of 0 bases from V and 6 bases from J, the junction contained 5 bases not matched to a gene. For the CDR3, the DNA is TGTGCCAGCAGCTTGGGGACAGGGGATTATGATACGCAGTATTTT. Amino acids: CASSLGTGDYDTQYF.

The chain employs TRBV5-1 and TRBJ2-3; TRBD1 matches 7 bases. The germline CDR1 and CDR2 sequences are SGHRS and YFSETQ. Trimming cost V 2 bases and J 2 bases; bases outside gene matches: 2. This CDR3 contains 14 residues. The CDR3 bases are TGCGCCAGCAGCTTCGACAGGGACACAGATACGCAGTATTTT. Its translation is CASSFDRDTDTQYF.

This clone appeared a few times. This chain's CDR3 is CASSPPSTIANTGELFF. The CDR3 DNA reads as TGTGCCAGCAGCCCCCCAAGCACCATCGCGAACACCGGGGAGCTGTTTTTT. V gene TRBV9 combines with J gene TRBJ2-2, with unresolved D. The germline CDR1 and CDR2 sequences are SGDLS and YYNGEE. The length of the CDR3 is 17 residues. Trimming cost V 4 bases and J 0 bases, with 16 bases left between them.

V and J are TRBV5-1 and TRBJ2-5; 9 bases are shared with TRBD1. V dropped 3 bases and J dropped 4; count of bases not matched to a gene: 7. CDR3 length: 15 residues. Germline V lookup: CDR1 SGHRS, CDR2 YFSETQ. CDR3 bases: TGCGCCAGCAGCTCCTACAGGGGGCCGGGAGAGACCCAGTACTTC. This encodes CASSSYRGPGETQYF. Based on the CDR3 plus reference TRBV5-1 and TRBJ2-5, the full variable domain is KAGVTQTPRYLIKTRGQQVTLSCSPISGHRSVSWYQQTPGQGLQFLFEYFSETQRNKGNFPGRFSGRQFSNSRSEMNVSTLELGDSALYLCASSSYRGPGETQYFGPGTRLLVL.

As DNA, the CDR3 is TGTGCCAGCAGTTTAAAGCTAGGGGCTGAAGCTTTCTTT. It translates to CASSLKLGAEAFF. The chain combines TRBV12-3 or TRBV12-4 with TRBJ1-1; a weak D match, TRBD1 (5 bases). There are 13 residues in the CDR3. V was pared by 2 bases and J by 6 bases, with 10 bases between.